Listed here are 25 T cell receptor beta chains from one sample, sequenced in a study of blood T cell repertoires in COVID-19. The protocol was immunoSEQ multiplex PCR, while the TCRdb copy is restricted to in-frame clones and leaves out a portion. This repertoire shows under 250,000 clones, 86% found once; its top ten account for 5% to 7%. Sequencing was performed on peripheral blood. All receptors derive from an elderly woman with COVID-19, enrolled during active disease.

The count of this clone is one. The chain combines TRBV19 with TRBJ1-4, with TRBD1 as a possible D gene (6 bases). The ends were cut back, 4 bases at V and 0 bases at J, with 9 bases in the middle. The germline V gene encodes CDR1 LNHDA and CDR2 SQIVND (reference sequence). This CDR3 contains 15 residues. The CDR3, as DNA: TGTGCCAGTAGTAGTCGGACAGCAACTAATGAAAAACTGTTTTTT. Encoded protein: CASSSRTATNEKLFF.

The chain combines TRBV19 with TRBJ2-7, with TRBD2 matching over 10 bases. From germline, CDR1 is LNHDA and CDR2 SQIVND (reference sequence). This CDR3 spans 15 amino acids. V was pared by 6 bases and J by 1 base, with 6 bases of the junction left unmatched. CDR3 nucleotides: TGTGCCAGTAGAAATCTAGCGGGGGCTTCCTACGAGCAGTACTTC. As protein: CASRNLAGASYEQYF. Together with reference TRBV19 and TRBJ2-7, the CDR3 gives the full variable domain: DGGITQSPKYLFRKEGQNVTLSCEQNLNHDAMYWYRQDPGQGLRLIYYSQIVNDFQKGDIAEGYSVSREKKESFPLTVTSAQKNPTAFYLCASRNLAGASYEQYFGPGTRLTVT.

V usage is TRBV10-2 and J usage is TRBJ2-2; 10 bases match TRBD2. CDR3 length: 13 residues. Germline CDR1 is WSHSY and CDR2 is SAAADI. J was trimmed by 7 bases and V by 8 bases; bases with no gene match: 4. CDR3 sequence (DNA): TGCGCCAGCCGCCTAGCGGGGGACGGGGAGCTGTTTTTT. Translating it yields CASRLAGDGELFF.

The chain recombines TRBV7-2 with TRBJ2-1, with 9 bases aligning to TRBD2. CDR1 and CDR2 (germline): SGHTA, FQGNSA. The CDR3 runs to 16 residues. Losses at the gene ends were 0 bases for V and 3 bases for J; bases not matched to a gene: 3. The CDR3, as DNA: TGTGCCAGCAGCTTAGCTTATAGCGGGGGCTACAATGAGCAGTTCTTC. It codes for CASSLAYSGGYNEQFF.

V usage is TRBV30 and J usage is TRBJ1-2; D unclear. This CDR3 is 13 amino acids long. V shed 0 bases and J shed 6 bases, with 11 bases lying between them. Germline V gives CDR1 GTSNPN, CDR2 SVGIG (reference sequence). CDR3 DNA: TGTGCCTGGAGTGTATCAGGATGGGATGGCTACACCTTC. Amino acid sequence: CAWSVSGWDGYTF. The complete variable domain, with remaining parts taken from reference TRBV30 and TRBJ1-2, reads SQTIHQWPATLVQPVGSPLSLECTVEGTSNPNLYWYRQAAGRGLQLLFYSVGIGQISSEVPQNLSASRPQDRQFILSSKKLLLSDSGFYLCAWSVSGWDGYTFGSGTRLTVV.

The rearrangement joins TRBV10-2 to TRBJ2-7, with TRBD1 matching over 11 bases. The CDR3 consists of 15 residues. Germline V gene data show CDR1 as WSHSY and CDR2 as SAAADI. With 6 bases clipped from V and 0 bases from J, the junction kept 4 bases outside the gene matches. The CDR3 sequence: CASRAGTGGSYEQYV. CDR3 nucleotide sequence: TGCGCCAGCAGAGCCGGGACAGGGGGCTCCTACGAGCAGTACGTC.

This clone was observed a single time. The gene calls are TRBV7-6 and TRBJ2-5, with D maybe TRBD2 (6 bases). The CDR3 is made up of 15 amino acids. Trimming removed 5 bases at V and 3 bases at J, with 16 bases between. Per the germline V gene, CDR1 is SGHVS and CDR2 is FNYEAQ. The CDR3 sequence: CASSPPGAREETQYF. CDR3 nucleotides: TGTGCCAGCAGCCCACCGGGAGCGCGCGAAGAGACCCAGTACTTC.

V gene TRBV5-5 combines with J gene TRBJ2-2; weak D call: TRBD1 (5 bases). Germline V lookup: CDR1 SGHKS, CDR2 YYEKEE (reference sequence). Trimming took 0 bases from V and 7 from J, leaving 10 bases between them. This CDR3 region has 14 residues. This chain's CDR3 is CASSLGQGFGELFF. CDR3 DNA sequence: TGTGCCAGCAGCTTGGGGCAGGGATTCGGGGAGCTGTTTTTT.

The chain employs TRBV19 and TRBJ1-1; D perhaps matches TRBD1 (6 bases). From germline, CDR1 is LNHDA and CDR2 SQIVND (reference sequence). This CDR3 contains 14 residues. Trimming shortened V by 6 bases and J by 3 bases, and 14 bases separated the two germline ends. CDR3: CASRVSGQYTEAFF. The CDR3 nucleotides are TGTGCCAGTAGGGTCTCAGGACAGTACACTGAAGCTTTCTTT. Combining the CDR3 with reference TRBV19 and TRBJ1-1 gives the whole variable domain DGGITQSPKYLFRKEGQNVTLSCEQNLNHDAMYWYRQDPGQGLRLIYYSQIVNDFQKGDIAEGYSVSREKKESFPLTVTSAQKNPTAFYLCASRVSGQYTEAFFGQGTRLTVV.

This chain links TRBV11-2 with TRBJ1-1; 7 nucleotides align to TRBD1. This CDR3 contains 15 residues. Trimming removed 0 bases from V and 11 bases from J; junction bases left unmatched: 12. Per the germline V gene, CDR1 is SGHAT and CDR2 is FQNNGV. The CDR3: CASSLDQGQSLPAFF. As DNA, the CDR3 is TGTGCCAGCAGCTTAGATCAGGGACAGTCCCTTCCTGCTTTCTTT.

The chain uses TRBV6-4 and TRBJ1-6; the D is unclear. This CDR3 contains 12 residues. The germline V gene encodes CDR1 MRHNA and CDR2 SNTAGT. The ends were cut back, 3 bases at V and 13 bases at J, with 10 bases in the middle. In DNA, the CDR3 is TGTGCCAGCAGTGAGACAAATGGGCCCCTCCACTTT. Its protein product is CASSETNGPLHF.

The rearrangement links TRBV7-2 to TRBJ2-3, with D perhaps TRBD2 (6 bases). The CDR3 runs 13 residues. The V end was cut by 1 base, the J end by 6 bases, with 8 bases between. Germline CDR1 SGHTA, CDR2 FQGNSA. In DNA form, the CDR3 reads TGTGCCAGCAGCTTAGTGGGGAGGGATACGCAGTATTTT. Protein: CASSLVGRDTQYF.

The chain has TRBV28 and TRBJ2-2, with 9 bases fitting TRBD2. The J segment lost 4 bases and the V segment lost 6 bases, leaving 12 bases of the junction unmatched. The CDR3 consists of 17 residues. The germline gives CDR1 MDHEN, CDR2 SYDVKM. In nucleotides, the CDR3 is TGTGCCAGCAGCCCCTCAGGGCGGGGGGGCCTCACCGGGGAGCTGTTTTTT. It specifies CASSPSGRGGLTGELFF. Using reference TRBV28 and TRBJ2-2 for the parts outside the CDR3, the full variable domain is DVKVTQSSRYLVKRTGEKVFLECVQDMDHENMFWYRQDPGLGLRLIYFSYDVKMKEKGDIPEGYSVSREKKERFSLILESASTNQTSMYLCASSPSGRGGLTGELFFGEGSRLTVL.

The CDR3 DNA follows: TGTGCCAGCAGCCCCGACAGTTCTACCTACAATGAGCAGTTCTTC. Protein sequence: CASSPDSSTYNEQFF. V gene TRBV7-8 combines with J gene TRBJ2-1, with a tentative D call TRBD1 (5 bases). The CDR3 runs to 15 residues. Trimming stripped 5 bases from V and 2 bases from J, with 13 bases between. CDR1 is SGHVS, CDR2 FQNEAQ, per germline.

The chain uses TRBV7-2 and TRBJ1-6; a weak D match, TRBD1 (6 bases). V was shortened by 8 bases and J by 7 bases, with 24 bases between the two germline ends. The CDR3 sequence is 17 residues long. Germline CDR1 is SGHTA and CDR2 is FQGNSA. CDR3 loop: CASSRGGGRGGNSPLHF. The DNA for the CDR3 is TGTGCCAGCTCCCGAGGGGGGGGGAGGGGAGGCAATTCACCCCTCCACTTT.

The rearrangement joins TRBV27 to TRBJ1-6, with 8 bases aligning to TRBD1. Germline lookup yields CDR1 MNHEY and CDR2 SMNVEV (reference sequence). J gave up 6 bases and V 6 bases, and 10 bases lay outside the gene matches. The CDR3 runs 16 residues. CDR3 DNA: TGTGCCAGCAGGACAGGGGTACTAGGCTCTAATTCACCCCTCCACTTT. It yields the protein CASRTGVLGSNSPLHF.

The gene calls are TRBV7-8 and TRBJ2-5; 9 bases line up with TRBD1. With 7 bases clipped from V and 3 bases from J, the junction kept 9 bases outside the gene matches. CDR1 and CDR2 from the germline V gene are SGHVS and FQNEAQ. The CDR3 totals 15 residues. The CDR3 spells CASNTGTGKKETQYF. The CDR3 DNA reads TGTGCCAGCAATACGGGGACAGGGAAGAAAGAGACCCAGTACTTC.

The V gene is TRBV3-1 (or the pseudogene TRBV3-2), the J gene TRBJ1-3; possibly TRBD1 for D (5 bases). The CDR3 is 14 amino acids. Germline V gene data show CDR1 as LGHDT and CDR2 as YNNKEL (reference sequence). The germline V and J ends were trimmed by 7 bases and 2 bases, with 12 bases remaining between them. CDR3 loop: CASNSGTPGNTIYF. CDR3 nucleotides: TGTGCCAGCAACTCGGGGACTCCTGGAAACACCATATATTTT.

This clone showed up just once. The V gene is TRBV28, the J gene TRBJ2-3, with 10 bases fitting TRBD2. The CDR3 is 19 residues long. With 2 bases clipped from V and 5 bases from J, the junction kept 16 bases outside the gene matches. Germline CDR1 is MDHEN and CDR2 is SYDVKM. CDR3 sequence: CASSLGGIRLAGVQDTQYF. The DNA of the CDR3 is TGTGCCAGCAGTTTAGGCGGGATCAGACTAGCGGGTGTACAAGATACGCAGTATTTT. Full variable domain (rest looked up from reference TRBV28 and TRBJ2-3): DVKVTQSSRYLVKRTGEKVFLECVQDMDHENMFWYRQDPGLGLRLIYFSYDVKMKEKGDIPEGYSVSREKKERFSLILESASTNQTSMYLCASSLGGIRLAGVQDTQYFGPGTRLTVL.

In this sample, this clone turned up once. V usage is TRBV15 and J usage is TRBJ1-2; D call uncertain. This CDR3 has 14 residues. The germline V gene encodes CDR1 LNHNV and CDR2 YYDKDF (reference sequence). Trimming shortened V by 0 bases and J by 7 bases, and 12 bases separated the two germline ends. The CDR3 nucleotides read TGTGCCACCAGCAGAGATAACTCATTAGTTGGCTACACCTTC. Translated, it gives CATSRDNSLVGYTF.

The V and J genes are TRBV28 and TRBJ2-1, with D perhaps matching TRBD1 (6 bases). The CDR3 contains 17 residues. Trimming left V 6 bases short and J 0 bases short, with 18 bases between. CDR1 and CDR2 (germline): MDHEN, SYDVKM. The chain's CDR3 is CASSLGVGASSYNEQFF. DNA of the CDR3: TGTGCCAGCAGCTTAGGGGTGGGGGCAAGCTCCTACAATGAGCAGTTCTTC.

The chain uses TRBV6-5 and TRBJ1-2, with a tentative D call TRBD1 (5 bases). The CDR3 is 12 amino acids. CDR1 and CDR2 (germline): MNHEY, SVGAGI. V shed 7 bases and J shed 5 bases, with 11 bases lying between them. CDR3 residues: CASKAGTYGYTF. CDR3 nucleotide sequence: TGTGCCAGCAAGGCAGGGACTTATGGCTACACCTTC.

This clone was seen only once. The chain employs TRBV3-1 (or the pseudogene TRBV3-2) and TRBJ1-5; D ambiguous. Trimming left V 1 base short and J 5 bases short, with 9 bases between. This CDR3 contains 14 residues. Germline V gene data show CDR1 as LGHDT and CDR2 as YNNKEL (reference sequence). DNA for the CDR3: TGTGCCAGCAGCCAAGGACGGAGGGATCAGCCCCAGCATTTT. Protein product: CASSQGRRDQPQHF.

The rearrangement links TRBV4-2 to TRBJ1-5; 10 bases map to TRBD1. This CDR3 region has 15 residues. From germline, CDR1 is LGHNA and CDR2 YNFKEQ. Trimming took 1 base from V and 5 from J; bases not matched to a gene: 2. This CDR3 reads CASSQGGTGDQPQHF. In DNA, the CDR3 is TGTGCCAGCAGCCAAGGTGGGACAGGGGATCAGCCCCAGCATTTT.

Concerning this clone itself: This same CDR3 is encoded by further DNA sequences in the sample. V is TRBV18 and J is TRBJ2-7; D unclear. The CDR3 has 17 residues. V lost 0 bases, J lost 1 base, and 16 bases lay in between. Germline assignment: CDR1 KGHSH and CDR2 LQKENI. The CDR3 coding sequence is TGTGCCAGCTCACCACCGGCTGCAGCAGGCCTGTCCTACGAGCAGTACTTC. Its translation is CASSPPAAAGLSYEQYF.